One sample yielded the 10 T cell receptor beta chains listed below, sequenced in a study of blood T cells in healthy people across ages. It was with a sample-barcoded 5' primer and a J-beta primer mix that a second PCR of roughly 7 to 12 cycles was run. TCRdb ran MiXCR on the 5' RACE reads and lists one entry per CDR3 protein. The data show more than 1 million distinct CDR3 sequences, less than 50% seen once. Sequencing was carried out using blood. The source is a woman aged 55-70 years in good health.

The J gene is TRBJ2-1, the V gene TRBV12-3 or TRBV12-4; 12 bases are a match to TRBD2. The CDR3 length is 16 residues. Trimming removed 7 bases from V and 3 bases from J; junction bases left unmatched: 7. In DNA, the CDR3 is TGTGCCAGCAATTTGACTAGCGGGAGTATCTACAATGAGCAGTTCTTC. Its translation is CASNLTSGSIYNEQFF.

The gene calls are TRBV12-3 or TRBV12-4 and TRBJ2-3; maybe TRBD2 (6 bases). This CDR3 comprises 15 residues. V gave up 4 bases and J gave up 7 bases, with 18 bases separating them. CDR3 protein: CASSSCREIGNTQYF. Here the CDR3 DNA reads TGTGCCAGCAGTTCATGCCGGGAGATTGGAAATACGCAGTATTTT.

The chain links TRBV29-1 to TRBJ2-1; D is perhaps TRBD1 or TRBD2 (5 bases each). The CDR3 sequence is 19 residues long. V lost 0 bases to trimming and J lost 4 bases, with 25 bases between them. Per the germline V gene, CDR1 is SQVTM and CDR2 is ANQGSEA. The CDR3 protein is CSVEERGVPDQYLYNEQFF. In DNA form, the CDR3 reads TGCAGCGTTGAAGAAAGAGGGGTCCCCGACCAATATTTATACAATGAGCAGTTCTTC.

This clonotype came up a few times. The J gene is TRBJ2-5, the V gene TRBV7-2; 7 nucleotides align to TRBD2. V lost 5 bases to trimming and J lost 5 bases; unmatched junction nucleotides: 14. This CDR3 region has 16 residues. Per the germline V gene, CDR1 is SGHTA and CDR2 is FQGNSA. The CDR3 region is CASSPPWGGSRETQYF. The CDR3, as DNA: TGTGCCAGCAGCCCCCCCTGGGGCGGGAGTCGCGAGACCCAGTACTTC.

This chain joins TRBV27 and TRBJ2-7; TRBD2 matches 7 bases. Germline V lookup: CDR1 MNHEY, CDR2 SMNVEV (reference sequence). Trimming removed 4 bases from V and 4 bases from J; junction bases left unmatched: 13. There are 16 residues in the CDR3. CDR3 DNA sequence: TGTGCCAGCAGTTCCCCTAGGGGCGGGAGAAGGTACGAGCAGTACTTC. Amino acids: CASSSPRGGRRYEQYF.

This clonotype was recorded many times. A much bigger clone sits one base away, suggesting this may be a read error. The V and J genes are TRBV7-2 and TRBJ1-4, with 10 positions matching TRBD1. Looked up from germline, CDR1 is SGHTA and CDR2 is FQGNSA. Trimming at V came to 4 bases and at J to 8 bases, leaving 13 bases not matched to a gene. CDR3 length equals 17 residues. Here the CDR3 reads CASSSSGVGTGAEKLFF. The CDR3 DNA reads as TGTGCCAGCAGCTCCTCCGGTGTCGGGACAGGGGCCGAAAAACTGTTTTTT.

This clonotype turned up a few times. CDR3 sequence (DNA): TGTGCCATCAGAGCGGATAACTACGAGCAGTACTTC. The encoded protein is CAIRADNYEQYF. J is TRBJ2-7 and V is TRBV10-3; a weak D match, TRBD2 (5 bases). Germline CDR1 and CDR2: ENHRY and SYGVKD. The ends were cut back, 6 bases at V and 3 bases at J, with 9 bases in the middle. The CDR3 is 12 residues long.

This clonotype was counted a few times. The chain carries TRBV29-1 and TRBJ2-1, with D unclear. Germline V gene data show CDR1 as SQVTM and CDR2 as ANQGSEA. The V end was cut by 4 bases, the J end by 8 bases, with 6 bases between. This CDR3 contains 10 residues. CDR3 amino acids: CSVGPDEQFF. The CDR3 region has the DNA TGCAGCGTTGGGCCGGATGAGCAGTTCTTC.

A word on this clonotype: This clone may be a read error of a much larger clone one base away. The DNA of the CDR3 is TGCGCCAGCAGCTTGGGCCCGGGACAAGCCTACAGTGAGCAGTTCTTC. Amino acids: CASSLGPGQAYSEQFF. This rearrangement joins TRBV5-1 to TRBJ2-1, with a possible D match to TRBD1 (6 bases). CDR3 length equals 16 residues. Germline CDR1 reads SGHRS; CDR2 reads YFSETQ.

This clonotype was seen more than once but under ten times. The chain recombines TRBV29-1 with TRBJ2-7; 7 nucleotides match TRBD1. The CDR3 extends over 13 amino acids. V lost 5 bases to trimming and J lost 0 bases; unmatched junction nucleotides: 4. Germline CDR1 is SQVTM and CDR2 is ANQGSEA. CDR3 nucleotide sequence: TGCAGCGTTCTGACAGGGACCTCCTACGAGCAGTACTTC. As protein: CSVLTGTSYEQYF.